This T cell receptor beta chain was captured by sequencing in a study of blood T cell repertoires in COVID-19. Overall study context: PBMCs, B-cell-depleted T cells, or T cells were the source of the cDNA or gDNA that made up the material.

Original methodology: Quantification of nucleated cells was approximated via reference gene primer amplification. Libraries were prepared by immunoSEQ multiplex PCR; TCRdb keeps only in-frame clonotypes and omits some of them. V and J calls plus clone size are reproduced from that table; the DNA served to infer D and trimming. The table has tens of thousands of clones, 75% to 90% seen once. CDR3 size: 16 residues. Germline V gives CDR1 MDHEN, CDR2 SYDVKM. V lost 6 bases to trimming and J lost 0 bases, with 15 bases between them. V and J are TRBV28 and TRBJ2-1, with D possibly TRBD1 on 6 matching bases. Sequenced material: peripheral blood. The receptor was isolated from a male donor with acute or convalescent COVID-19. CDR3 sequence (DNA): TGTGCCAGCAGCCCCAGGGGCGGCAGCTCCTACAATGAGCAGTTCTTC. Its translation: CASSPRGGSSYNEQFF.